These 3 T cell receptor beta chains were all obtained from the same sample, sequenced in a study of shared clonotypes between healthy human individuals (dated by TCRdb to the early 2020s). Receptor amplification or capture employed the immunoSEQ multiplex PCR assay. TCRdb obtained this table from immuneACCESS and retained in-frame rearrangements with V and J assigned. These tables miss some clones; where compared with another copy, unresolved V genes account for less than half of the shortfall, and the remainder is unexplained. This sample gives 2,500,000 or so clones in total; around 94% of them show up just once. About 0.13% of the sample rests with the top ten. The sequenced sample consisted of naive CD4+ T cells sorted from blood. What this sample's cell subset or site label stands for: CD45RA+ positively selected. Receptors originate from a man younger than 30 in good health.

The rearrangement links TRBV11-2 to TRBJ2-5; 10 bases match TRBD1. J was trimmed by 6 bases and V by 2 bases; bases with no gene match: 15. The germline gives CDR1 SGHAT, CDR2 FQNNGV. The CDR3 length is 18 residues. In DNA, the CDR3 is TGTGCCAGCAGCTTATCCCACCTGGCAGGGACAGGGGTAAAGACCCAGTACTTC. Translated, it gives CASSLSHLAGTGVKTQYF.

The chain couples TRBV19 to TRBJ2-1; the match to TRBD2 covers 14 bases. The trim removed 3 bases at V and 8 bases at J, leaving 3 bases unmatched. This CDR3 has 15 residues. Germline CDR1 and CDR2: LNHDA and SQIVND (reference sequence). CDR3 sequence: CASSILTSGGDEQFF. CDR3 nucleotide sequence: TGTGCCAGTAGTATTCTGACTAGCGGGGGGGATGAGCAGTTCTTC.

This clone was detected once. This chain connects TRBV19 to TRBJ2-4, with 7 bases identical to TRBD1. Germline trimming cut 5 bases from V and 2 bases from J; bases unmatched to any gene: 9. CDR3 length: 16 residues. The germline V gene has CDR1 LNHDA and CDR2 SQIVND (reference sequence). CDR3 sequence: CASSARGSGTKNIQYF. CDR3 in DNA: TGTGCCAGTAGTGCCAGGGGGAGTGGGACCAAAAACATTCAGTACTTC.